In this sample, the clone carrying this T cell receptor (beta chain) turned up many times. No antigen is known for it. TCRdb reprocessed the RT-PCR reads via MiXCR and lists one record per CDR3 protein. The table has a few hundred thousand distinct CDR3 sequences, over 9.5% seen once. The germline gives CDR1 SGHTA, CDR2 FQGNSA. This CDR3 has 15 residues. The V gene lost 5 bases and the J gene lost 7 bases, with 18 bases spanning the gap. These data are taken from a study of response to subunit inactivated influenza vaccine. Overall study results and limits: The authors offered the suggestion that each seasonal influenza vaccination recruits few new T cells.

The TCR sequence derives from a man between 45 and 60 years old who received an inactivated influenza vaccine. The chain is built from TRBV7-2 and TRBJ1-5, with D possibly being TRBD1 (5 bases). Sequencing was performed on PBMCs from blood, taken about 40 days after vaccination. CDR3 coding DNA: TGTGCCAGCAGCCGATCCCAGGGACGGCAGCAGCCCCAGCATTTT. Translating it yields CASSRSQGRQQPQHF.